This T cell receptor (beta chain) was recorded in a study of early T cells in non-severe SARS-CoV-2 infection. TCRdb fed the 5' RACE reads into MiXCR, producing one record per CDR3 protein. The repertoire holds 68,000 or so distinct CDR3 sequences, with over 9% as singletons. V was cut by 3 bases and J by 2 bases, with 14 bases left in between. Germline V gene sequence: CDR1 GTSNPN, CDR2 SVGIG (reference sequence). This CDR3 region has 14 residues. This clonotype was detected many times. The source of this sequence is an adult who was a healthcare worker with PCR-confirmed SARS-CoV-2 infection or an uninfected control (not recorded which). The chain combines TRBV30 with TRBJ2-7; D is perhaps TRBD2 (5 bases). The sample comprised whole blood. The CDR3 nucleotides read TGTGCCTGGAGGAGGCCGGGAACTCCCTACGAGCAGTACTTC. Its translation is CAWRRPGTPYEQYF.